Sequencing of this T cell receptor beta chain was carried out in a study of cytomegalovirus exposure and HLA in healthy donors. In the PCR, 60 Vbeta and 13 Jbeta primers were used. Generated by immunoSEQ multiplex PCR, the TCRdb table keeps only in-frame clones and is missing some. The sample records 100,000 to 150,000 clones, about four fifths being singletons. Findings and caveats of the study: A later analysis found that most CMV-associated TCR beta chains appeared HLA-restricted.

The CDR3 consists of 15 residues. CDR1 is SQVTM and CDR2 is ANQGSEA in the germline V gene. The V gene end was trimmed by 1 base and the J gene end by 4 bases; junction bases not matched to a gene: 6. As to this clone: What it recognizes is unknown.

The sequence came from a man aged 18-30 years in good health and CMV-seronegative. Sample: PBMCs. The chain uses TRBV29-1 and TRBJ1-3; TRBD1 matches 8 bases. The CDR3 coding sequence is TGCAGCGTTGAAGGGACAGGGTTGGACGGAAACACCATATATTTT. It is translated as CSVEGTGLDGNTIYF.